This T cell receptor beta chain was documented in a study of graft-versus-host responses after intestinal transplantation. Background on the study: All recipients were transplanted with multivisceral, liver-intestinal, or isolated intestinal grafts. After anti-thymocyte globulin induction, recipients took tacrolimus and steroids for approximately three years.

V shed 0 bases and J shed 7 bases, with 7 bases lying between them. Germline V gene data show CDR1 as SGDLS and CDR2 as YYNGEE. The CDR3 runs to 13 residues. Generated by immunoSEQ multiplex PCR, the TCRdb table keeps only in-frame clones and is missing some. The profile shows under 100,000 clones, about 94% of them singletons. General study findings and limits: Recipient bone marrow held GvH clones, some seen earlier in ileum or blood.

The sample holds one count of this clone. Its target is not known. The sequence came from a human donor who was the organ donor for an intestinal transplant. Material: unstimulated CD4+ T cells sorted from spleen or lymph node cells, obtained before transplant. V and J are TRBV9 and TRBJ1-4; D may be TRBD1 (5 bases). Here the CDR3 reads CASSVAQGEKLFF. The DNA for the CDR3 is TGTGCCAGCAGCGTAGCCCAGGGTGAAAAACTGTTTTTT.